The source of this TCR beta chain is a study of early T cells in non-severe SARS-CoV-2 infection. Study overall: Sequencing was performed on bulk RNA from unsorted whole blood, leaving chains unpaired.

This clonotype was counted between two and nine times. Its antigen is not identified. Regarding the study as a whole: Anti-spike CD8 specificities were favored by VDJdb matching, whose results missed private and CD4 specificities.

V gave up 2 bases and J gave up 5 bases; unmatched junction bases: 6. The CDR3 sequence is 15 residues long. Germline assignment: CDR1 ENHRY and CDR2 SYGVKD. MiXCR, run by TCRdb on the 5' RACE reads, gives a single entry per CDR3 protein. The sample has 110,000 or so distinct CDR3 sequences; about 12% are singletons. The TCR was taken from an adult who was a healthcare worker with PCR-confirmed SARS-CoV-2 infection or an uninfected control (not recorded which). The chain couples TRBV10-3 to TRBJ1-1, with 9 bases aligning to TRBD1. Source material: whole blood. The CDR3 is CAISEEGTGKTEAFF. CDR3 nucleotide sequence: TGTGCCATCAGTGAGGAGGGGACAGGGAAAACTGAAGCTTTCTTT.